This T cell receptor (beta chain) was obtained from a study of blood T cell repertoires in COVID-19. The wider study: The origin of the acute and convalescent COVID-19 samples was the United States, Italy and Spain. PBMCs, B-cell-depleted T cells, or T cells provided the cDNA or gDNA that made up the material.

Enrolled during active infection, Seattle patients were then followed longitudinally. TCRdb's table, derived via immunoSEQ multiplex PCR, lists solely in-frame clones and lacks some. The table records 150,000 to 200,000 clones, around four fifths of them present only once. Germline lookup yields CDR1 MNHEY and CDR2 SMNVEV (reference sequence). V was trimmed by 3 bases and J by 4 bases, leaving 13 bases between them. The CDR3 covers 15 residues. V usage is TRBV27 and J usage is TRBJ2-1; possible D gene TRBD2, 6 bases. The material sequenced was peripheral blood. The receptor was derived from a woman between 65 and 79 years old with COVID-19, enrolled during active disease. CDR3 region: CASSLGSGPYNEQFF. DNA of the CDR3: TGTGCCAGCAGTTTGGGGAGCGGGCCTTACAATGAGCAGTTCTTC.